The clone carrying this TCR beta chain was seen ten or more times. TCRdb itself ran the 5' RACE reads through MiXCR, one entry per CDR3 protein. This sample has tens of thousands of distinct CDR3 sequences, with more than 2.5% found just once. This entry is derived from a study of neurological immune-mediated disorders. The CDR3 contains 13 residues. CDR1 and CDR2 (germline): LGHNA, YSLEER. Trimming took off 4 bases at V and 11 bases at J, with 17 bases between the two ends. Material for sequencing was PBMCs. The clonotype originates from a woman aged 25 to 45 with multiple sclerosis. This chain uses TRBV4-3 with TRBJ1-2, with unresolved D. The DNA for the CDR3 is TGCGCCAGCAGCCTGGTCCCTAACGCACGATACACCTTC. Amino acid sequence: CASSLVPNARYTF.